Listed here are 18 T cell receptor beta chains from one sample, sequenced in a study of cytomegalovirus exposure and HLA in healthy donors. PCR employed 60 Vbeta and 13 Jbeta primers. Data came from immunoSEQ multiplex PCR; TCRdb stores just in-frame clones and leaves some out. Of 90,000 to 100,000 clones in the sample, approximately 77% were seen once. Sequencing was performed on PBMCs. The source of these receptors is a female donor in good health and CMV-seronegative.

The gene calls are TRBV30 and TRBJ2-7; 7 nucleotides align to TRBD2. This CDR3 has 14 residues. From germline, CDR1 is GTSNPN and CDR2 SVGIG (reference sequence). V was pared by 4 bases and J by 3 bases, with 9 bases of the junction left unmatched. DNA of the CDR3: TGTGCCTGGACTCTGGGTGGACTAGACTACGAGCAGTACTTC. Translated: CAWTLGGLDYEQYF.

This clone occurred once. The chain recombines TRBV5-1 with TRBJ1-4; 9 nucleotides match TRBD1. The CDR3 sequence is 15 residues long. J was trimmed by 2 bases and V by 4 bases; bases with no gene match: 3. The germline gives CDR1 SGHRS, CDR2 YFSETQ. CDR3 DNA sequence: TGCGCCAGCAGCGCCGGGACAGGGACTAATGAAAAACTGTTTTTT. It is translated as CASSAGTGTNEKLFF.

The chain has TRBV25-1 and TRBJ2-7, with a possible D match to TRBD2 (5 bases). Germline V CDR1 and CDR2: MGHDK, SYGVNS. The CDR3 has 12 residues. Trimming stripped 8 bases from V and 0 bases from J, with 8 bases between. As DNA, the CDR3 is TGTGCCAGCGAGGGAAGCTCCTACGAGCAGTACTTC. As protein: CASEGSSYEQYF.

This clone came up a few times. The chain joins TRBV7-2 to TRBJ1-4; 9 bases match TRBD1. The CDR3 contains 16 residues. Germline V gives CDR1 SGHTA, CDR2 FQGNSA. V gave up 4 bases and J gave up 7 bases; unmatched junction bases: 10. The CDR3 DNA is TGTGCCAGCAGCTCCTACAGGGGGCAGGGGGGTGAAAAACTGTTTTTT. It is translated as CASSSYRGQGGEKLFF.

V is TRBV28 and J is TRBJ1-2; 9 nucleotides match TRBD1. The germline V gene has CDR1 MDHEN and CDR2 SYDVKM. This CDR3 region has 12 residues. Trimming at V came to 8 bases and at J to 4 bases, leaving 2 bases not matched to a gene. The CDR3 coding sequence is TGTGCCAGCGGGGGACAGGGCTATGGCTACACCTTC. As protein: CASGGQGYGYTF.

J is TRBJ2-1 and V is TRBV7-3; D may be TRBD2 (6 bases). CDR1 SGHTA and CDR2 FQGTGA come from the germline V gene. V shed 4 bases and J shed 13 bases, with 20 bases lying between them. The CDR3 spans 14 residues. Here the CDR3 reads CASSSGLMRDPQFF. The DNA for the CDR3 is TGTGCCAGCAGCTCCGGTCTCATGCGGGACCCCCAGTTCTTC.

This clone occurred once. The chain joins TRBV5-6 to TRBJ2-7; TRBD2 matches at 8 bases. Germline CDR1 and CDR2: SGHDT and YYEEEE. The CDR3 extends over 15 amino acids. After removal of 3 bases from V and 3 bases from J, the junction contained 8 bases not matched to a gene. CDR3 protein: CASSSYSAGGYEQYF. The CDR3 DNA reads TGTGCCAGCAGCTCCTATTCCGCGGGGGGCTACGAGCAGTACTTC.

Concerning this clone: An end of the junction differs from the germline gene, which may be a read error. The chain recombines TRBV7-3 with TRBJ2-5; 8 bases map to TRBD2. The CDR3 loop spans 15 amino acids. The germline V gene has CDR1 SGHTA and CDR2 FQGTGA. The CDR3 nucleotides are TGTGCCGGCAGCCAATATGGTGCGGGGGGAGAGACCCAGTACTTC. This encodes CAGSQYGAGGETQYF.

This clone is a singleton in its sample. The rearrangement uses TRBV27 and TRBJ2-3; 9 positions agree with TRBD1. This CDR3 is 15 amino acids long. J lost 3 bases, V lost 5 bases, and 6 bases had no gene match. Per the germline V gene, CDR1 is MNHEY and CDR2 is SMNVEV (reference sequence). The DNA of the CDR3 is TGTGCCAGCAGTGCCCGGGACAGGGTAACAGATACGCAGTATTTT. Its translation is CASSARDRVTDTQYF.

This rearrangement joins TRBV19 to TRBJ1-1; D call uncertain. This CDR3 spans 13 amino acids. Per germline, CDR1 LNHDA and CDR2 SQIVND (reference sequence). Trimming pared 5 bases from V and 0 bases from J, leaving 7 bases between. CDR3 region: CASSVGLNTEAFF. The CDR3 nucleotides are TGTGCCAGTAGTGTTGGGCTGAACACTGAAGCTTTCTTT.

J is TRBJ1-5 and V is TRBV6-1; D gene uncertain. The V and J ends lost 4 bases and 5 bases respectively, with 9 bases between them. Germline assignment: CDR1 MNHNS and CDR2 SASEGT. The CDR3 length is 13 residues. CDR3 nucleotides: TGTGCCAGCAGTGTGTTTTTCTATCAGCCCCAGCATTTT. Translating it yields CASSVFFYQPQHF.

The CDR3 DNA sequence: TGTGCCAGCAGCCCCCATGTCTCTGGGGCCAACGTCCTGACTTTC. Its protein product is CASSPHVSGANVLTF. The V gene is TRBV28, the J gene TRBJ2-6; D is undetermined. Germline V gives CDR1 MDHEN, CDR2 SYDVKM. The CDR3 spans 15 residues. V was cut by 6 bases and J by 0 bases, with 9 bases left in between. The full variable domain, completed using reference TRBV28 and TRBJ2-6, is DVKVTQSSRYLVKRTGEKVFLECVQDMDHENMFWYRQDPGLGLRLIYFSYDVKMKEKGDIPEGYSVSREKKERFSLILESASTNQTSMYLCASSPHVSGANVLTFGAGSRLTVL.

The J gene is TRBJ1-1, the V gene TRBV7-3; D not certain. Trimming stripped 0 bases from V and 4 bases from J, with 6 bases between. Germline-derived CDR1 and CDR2 are SGHTA and FQGTGA. The CDR3 consists of 13 residues. In nucleotides, the CDR3 is TGTGCCAGCAGCTTAACGAGAAGCACTGAAGCTTTCTTT. It codes for CASSLTRSTEAFF.

In this sample, this clone turned up a few times. The rearrangement uses TRBV6-6 and TRBJ2-7; 8 positions agree with TRBD1. The CDR3 runs to 15 residues. Losses at the gene ends were 6 bases for V and 3 bases for J; bases not matched to a gene: 10. The germline V gene has CDR1 MNHNY and CDR2 SVGAGI (reference sequence). In nucleotides, the CDR3 is TGTGCCAGCAGCCCTGTTAGGACAGGGAACTACGAGCAGTACTTC. The encoded protein is CASSPVRTGNYEQYF.

The chain carries TRBV6-6 and TRBJ1-2; unclear D gene. The CDR3 sequence is 11 residues long. The V gene lost 4 bases and the J gene lost 7 bases, with 7 bases spanning the gap. CDR1 is MNHNY, CDR2 SVGAGI, per germline (reference sequence). CDR3 nucleotides: TGTGCCAGCAGTTCCCCTCTTGGCTACACCTTC. It encodes CASSSPLGYTF.

This chain uses TRBV6-5 with TRBJ1-6; possible D gene TRBD1, 6 bases. The germline gives CDR1 MNHEY, CDR2 SVGAGI. V was pared by 2 bases and J by 7 bases, with 9 bases between. This CDR3 has 14 residues. The CDR3 loop is CASSYDRINSPLHF. In DNA, the CDR3 is TGTGCCAGCAGTTACGACAGGATCAATTCACCCCTCCACTTT.

This clone has more than one count but fewer than ten. The chain carries TRBV4-1 and TRBJ2-4; D is ambiguous. The germline gives CDR1 MGHRA, CDR2 YSYEKL. With 0 bases removed from V and 6 bases from J, the gap between germline ends came to 6 bases. This CDR3 has 13 residues. The chain's CDR3 is CASSQEGRNIQYF. The CDR3 DNA reads as TGCGCCAGCAGCCAAGAGGGCCGAAACATTCAGTACTTC.

The chain combines TRBV5-5 with TRBJ2-2, with a weak D call TRBD1 (6 bases). The CDR3 contains 16 residues. The germline V gene encodes CDR1 SGHKS and CDR2 YYEKEE (reference sequence). V dropped 4 bases and J dropped 1 base, with 14 bases sitting between them. The CDR3 sequence is CASSLKLGGNTGELFF. CDR3 bases: TGTGCCAGCAGCCTGAAGTTAGGGGGGAACACCGGGGAGCTGTTTTTT.